The 11 T cell receptor beta chains reported below all come from one sample, sequenced in a study of cytomegalovirus exposure and HLA in healthy donors. The PCR ran on 60 Vbeta and 13 Jbeta primers. The protocol was immunoSEQ multiplex PCR, while the TCRdb copy is restricted to in-frame clones and leaves out a portion. The sample totals roughly 100,000 clones; its top ten clones hold less than 20%. The specimen sequenced was PBMCs. The receptors come from a man aged 50-60 years in good health and CMV-seropositive.

The chain is built from TRBV5-1 and TRBJ1-1; 8 nucleotides align to TRBD1. V gave up 2 bases and J gave up 3 bases; unmatched junction bases: 3. Germline assignment: CDR1 SGHRS and CDR2 YFSETQ. The CDR3 totals 14 residues. CDR3 in amino acids: CASSFQGADTEAFF. CDR3 bases: TGCGCCAGCAGCTTTCAGGGGGCGGACACTGAAGCTTTCTTT.

The chain carries TRBV9 and TRBJ1-1, with TRBD1 as a possible D gene (5 bases). Deletions cut 3 bases from V and 2 bases from J, with 17 bases between. The length of the CDR3 is 16 residues. Looked up from germline, CDR1 is SGDLS and CDR2 is YYNGEE. DNA for the CDR3: TGTGCCAGCAGCGGCCAGGGCGGTTGGGTAAACACTGAAGCTTTCTTT. Translation: CASSGQGGWVNTEAFF.

This chain links TRBV11-2 with TRBJ2-3; 14 bases fit TRBD2. CDR3 length equals 16 residues. CDR1 SGHAT and CDR2 FQNNGV come from the germline V gene. The V gene end was trimmed by 5 bases and the J gene end by 7 bases; junction bases not matched to a gene: 8. The CDR3, as DNA: TGTGCCAGCAGCATCCGACTAGCGGGAGGGCCGTATACGCAGTATTTT. Its protein product is CASSIRLAGGPYTQYF.

This chain uses TRBV6-6 with TRBJ2-4, with D maybe TRBD2 (5 bases). CDR3 size: 16 residues. The V end was cut by 2 bases, the J end by 0 bases, with 11 bases between. Germline values: CDR1 MNHNY, CDR2 SVGAGI (reference sequence). The CDR3 DNA reads TGTGCCAGCAGTTACGTTGGACTCGGAGCCAAAAACATTCAGTACTTC. Translated: CASSYVGLGAKNIQYF.

This sequence joins TRBV30 and TRBJ2-2; D uncertain. V was shortened by 1 base and J by 2 bases, with 8 bases between the two germline ends. CDR1 GTSNPN and CDR2 SVGIG come from the germline V gene (reference sequence). The CDR3 consists of 14 residues. The CDR3 region is CAWSALSNTGELFF. The CDR3 DNA is TGTGCCTGGAGTGCCCTTAGTAACACCGGGGAGCTGTTTTTT. The full variable domain, rest sourced from reference TRBV30 and TRBJ2-2, is SQTIHQWPATLVQPVGSPLSLECTVEGTSNPNLYWYRQAAGRGLQLLFYSVGIGQISSEVPQNLSASRPQDRQFILSSKKLLLSDSGFYLCAWSALSNTGELFFGEGSRLTVL.

DNA for the CDR3: TGTGCCAGCAGCTCCCGGCGGAGCGGAGGCGACGAGCAGTACGTC. It translates to CASSSRRSGGDEQYV. The chain carries TRBV9 and TRBJ2-7, with D possibly being TRBD2 (5 bases). CDR1 is SGDLS and CDR2 is YYNGEE in the germline V gene. The CDR3 length is 15 residues. Trimming shortened V by 4 bases and J by 5 bases, and 19 bases separated the two germline ends.

J is TRBJ1-5 and V is TRBV19, with D maybe TRBD1 (6 bases). Germline assignment: CDR1 LNHDA and CDR2 SQIVND (reference sequence). The CDR3 length is 17 residues. V was pared by 4 bases and J by 9 bases, with 25 bases between. The CDR3: CASSSIPMDRSSRPQHF. CDR3 in DNA: TGTGCCAGTAGTAGCATACCGATGGACAGATCCTCTCGGCCCCAGCATTTT.

This chain links TRBV5-1 with TRBJ2-7; the D gene is possibly TRBD1 (5 bases). The CDR3 consists of 14 residues. Trimming pared 0 bases from V and 3 bases from J, leaving 10 bases between. The V gene's germline CDR1 is SGHRS and CDR2 YFSETQ. Here the CDR3 reads CASSLVSRVYEQYF. Here the CDR3 DNA reads TGCGCCAGCAGCTTGGTTTCCAGGGTCTACGAGCAGTACTTC.

V is TRBV7-9 and J is TRBJ2-2, with 10 bases matching TRBD1. From germline, CDR1 is SEHNR and CDR2 FQNEAQ (reference sequence). V shed 5 bases, J shed 6 bases, and the junction held 6 bases outside the gene matches. The CDR3 runs 15 residues. In DNA form, the CDR3 reads TGTGCCAGCAGCATCGGGACAGGGGATGCCGGGGAGCTGTTTTTT. It yields the protein CASSIGTGDAGELFF.

The chain joins TRBV4-1 to TRBJ1-1; the D is unclear. CDR1 MGHRA and CDR2 YSYEKL come from the germline V gene. V dropped 2 bases and J dropped 10 bases, with 17 bases sitting between them. The CDR3 length is 14 residues. Here the CDR3 reads CASSQPMTPVRAFF. The CDR3 nucleotides read TGCGCCAGCAGCCAACCAATGACACCGGTGAGAGCTTTCTTT.

The chain uses TRBV14 and TRBJ1-1; D is undetermined. This CDR3 has 15 residues. The ends were cut back, 2 bases at V and 2 bases at J, with 12 bases in the middle. Looked up from germline, CDR1 is SGHDN and CDR2 is FVKESK. CDR3 in DNA: TGTGCCAGCAGCCAACACCCGACACGTAACACTGAAGCTTTCTTT. Residues: CASSQHPTRNTEAFF.